One sample yielded the 15 T cell receptor beta chains listed below, sequenced in a study of blood T cell repertoires in COVID-19. Some clones are missing from TCRdb's copy, which holds only in-frame ones; the method was immunoSEQ multiplex PCR. Of around 130,000 clones in the sample, less than 85% were seen once. Sequenced material: peripheral blood. The receptors were sampled from an elderly woman with acute or convalescent COVID-19.

V and J are TRBV30 and TRBJ2-1; 8 nucleotides match TRBD2. Trimming cost V 4 bases and J 8 bases; bases outside gene matches: 7. Germline V lookup: CDR1 GTSNPN, CDR2 SVGIG (reference sequence). The CDR3 runs 13 residues. The CDR3 region is CAWTLGGAHEQFF. The CDR3 nucleotides read TGTGCCTGGACCCTCGGGGGGGCACATGAGCAGTTCTTC.

This chain joins TRBV5-5 and TRBJ2-7; 7 positions match TRBD1. The V and J ends lost 5 bases and 5 bases, in that order; junction bases with no gene match: 13. Germline lookup yields CDR1 SGHKS and CDR2 YYEKEE (reference sequence). This CDR3 has 15 amino acids. CDR3 nucleotide sequence: TGTGCCAGCAGTGCTGTTGACAGGGCAGTGGACGAGCAGTACTTC. It is translated as CASSAVDRAVDEQYF.

This chain connects TRBV5-5 to TRBJ2-1; 12 bases align to TRBD2. The CDR3 totals 18 residues. Per germline, CDR1 SGHKS and CDR2 YYEKEE (reference sequence). Trimming removed 5 bases from V and 3 bases from J; junction bases left unmatched: 12. CDR3 sequence (DNA): TGTGCCAGCAGTCCGGCTAGCGGGGGGGTTTTGATCTACAATGAGCAGTTCTTC. Translated, it gives CASSPASGGVLIYNEQFF.

This chain connects TRBV7-8 to TRBJ1-5; tentative D call: TRBD1 (6 bases). Germline V gene lookup returns CDR1 SGHVS and CDR2 FQNEAQ. Trimming removed 4 bases from V and 4 bases from J, with 17 bases in between. CDR3 length: 16 residues. CDR3 coding DNA: TGTGCCAGCAGCTGGACGTCGGGACATCAAAATCAGCCCCAGCATTTT. Its protein product is CASSWTSGHQNQPQHF.

The chain uses TRBV7-9 and TRBJ2-1, with 11 bases fitting TRBD2. The CDR3 runs 17 residues. Per the germline V gene, CDR1 is SEHNR and CDR2 is FQNEAQ (reference sequence). Trimming at V came to 3 bases and at J to 8 bases, leaving 12 bases not matched to a gene. The CDR3 DNA follows: TGTGCCAGCAGCTTTCCCCCCGCTAGCGGGAGGTCGGATGAGCAGTTCTTC. Protein product: CASSFPPASGRSDEQFF. The whole variable domain, remainder taken from reference TRBV7-9 and TRBJ2-1, is DTGVSQNPRHKITKRGQNVTFRCDPISEHNRLYWYRQTLGQGPEFLTYFQNEAQLEKSRLLSDRFSAERPKGSFSTLEIQRTEQGDSAMYLCASSFPPASGRSDEQFFGPGTRLTVL.

The chain links TRBV5-1 to TRBJ1-2; D not certain. CDR1 and CDR2 (germline): SGHRS, YFSETQ. This CDR3 has 15 residues. Trimming pared 0 bases from V and 3 bases from J, leaving 12 bases between. CDR3 region: CASSLAGVGDYGYTF. CDR3 in DNA: TGCGCCAGCAGCTTGGCCGGAGTCGGAGACTATGGCTACACCTTC.

The chain recombines TRBV7-2 with TRBJ2-7; a weak D match, TRBD2 (6 bases). This CDR3 has 13 amino acids. The V end lost 1 base, the J end lost 7 bases, and 11 bases lay between the germline ends. CDR1 and CDR2 (germline): SGHTA, FQGNSA. In nucleotides, the CDR3 is TGTGCCAGCAGCTTAGGGGGACTTGAGGAGCAGTACTTC. It specifies CASSLGGLEEQYF.

The DNA for the CDR3 is TGTGCCAGCTCACCACGCGGGGCTGGTCAGCCCCAGCATTTT. As protein: CASSPRGAGQPQHF. This chain joins TRBV18 and TRBJ1-5, with D tentatively TRBD1 (5 bases). Germline assignment: CDR1 KGHSH and CDR2 LQKENI. Trimming cost V 1 base and J 6 bases, with 10 bases left between them. CDR3 length: 14 amino acids.

The rearrangement uses TRBV7-2 and TRBJ2-5, with TRBD1 matching over 10 bases. Germline V gives CDR1 SGHTA, CDR2 FQGNSA. The ends lost 3 bases at V and 4 bases at J; junction bases unmatched: 2. There are 14 residues in the CDR3. In DNA, the CDR3 is TGTGCCAGCAGCTTGACAGGGGGCGTAGAGACCCAGTACTTC. Its translation: CASSLTGGVETQYF.

The chain employs TRBV7-2 and TRBJ2-7; 15 bases map to TRBD2. The germline CDR1 and CDR2 sequences are SGHTA and FQGNSA. The CDR3 spans 19 residues. Unmatched junction bases numbered 7, after V lost 1 base and J lost 0 bases. The CDR3 region is CASSLGEGTSGGPSYEQYF. CDR3 bases: TGTGCCAGCAGCTTAGGGGAGGGGACTAGCGGGGGGCCCTCCTACGAGCAGTACTTC.

This chain connects TRBV20-1 to TRBJ2-1; TRBD2 aligns across 9 bases. This CDR3 contains 14 residues. Trimming at V came to 3 bases and at J to 3 bases, leaving 3 bases not matched to a gene. Germline CDR1 DFQATT, CDR2 SNEGSKA (reference sequence). The CDR3: CSASKAGGYNEQFF. CDR3 nucleotide sequence: TGCAGTGCTAGTAAAGCGGGAGGCTACAATGAGCAGTTCTTC.

This chain uses TRBV6-5 with TRBJ2-2; a possible D gene is TRBD2 (5 bases). The V gene lost 0 bases and the J gene lost 2 bases, with 7 bases spanning the gap. Germline assignment: CDR1 MNHEY and CDR2 SVGAGI. The CDR3 has 15 residues. The CDR3 DNA is TGTGCCAGCAGTTACTCCGGACTTAACACCGGGGAGCTGTTTTTT. Protein product: CASSYSGLNTGELFF.

The V call is TRBV3-1 (or the pseudogene TRBV3-2), the J call TRBJ1-5; D unclear. Trimming took off 1 base at V and 5 bases at J, with 6 bases between the two ends. The CDR3 is 13 residues long. Per germline, CDR1 LGHDT and CDR2 YNNKEL (reference sequence). The DNA for the CDR3 is TGTGCCAGCAGCCAAGGCGTTTATCAGCCCCAGCATTTT. Its protein is CASSQGVYQPQHF.

This rearrangement joins TRBV19 to TRBJ2-5, with 9 bases matching TRBD1. This CDR3 has 16 amino acids. The V segment lost 6 bases and the J segment 0 bases; nucleotides outside the gene matches: 8. Looked up from germline, CDR1 is LNHDA and CDR2 is SQIVND (reference sequence). The CDR3 sequence: CASSPDRDRDQETQYF. In nucleotides, the CDR3 is TGTGCCAGTAGCCCCGACCGGGACAGGGACCAAGAGACCCAGTACTTC.

The chain joins TRBV11-2 to TRBJ1-2; 10 nucleotides align to TRBD1. The CDR3 is 17 amino acids. CDR1 SGHAT and CDR2 FQNNGV come from the germline V gene. The trim removed 0 bases at V and 4 bases at J, leaving 8 bases unmatched. The CDR3 nucleotides are TGTGCCAGCAGCTTAGAACGGAGACAGGGGGCGAGCTATGGCTACACCTTC. Its protein product is CASSLERRQGASYGYTF.